This T cell receptor (beta chain) was identified in a study of Graves' ophthalmopathy and Graves' hyperthyroidism. Regarding the study as a whole: A majority of expanded thyroid clonotypes exceeding 0.001 frequency were likewise present in blood. A roughly 80% specificity and roughly 90% sensitivity were achieved by a 13-signature model that separated ophthalmopathy from stable hyperthyroidism.

This clonotype was counted a few times. Antigen specificity is unknown. Germline V gives CDR1 KGHDR, CDR2 SFDVKD. V lost 4 bases and J lost 5; bases outside the gene matches: 7. This CDR3 is 16 amino acids long. Exclusion criteria comprised other autoimmune diseases, uncontrolled infections, pregnancy or lactation in patients. Amplified material comprised TCR beta CDR3 regions derived from RNA transcripts. The workflow started with a first-round RT-PCR run with HTBI primers and then moved on to a second-round multiplex PCR. MiXCR was run by TCRdb on the multiplex PCR reads, yielding one entry per CDR3 protein. The sample records about 740,000 distinct CDR3 sequences, 40% being singletons.

The sequenced sample was peripheral blood. The chain uses TRBV24-1 and TRBJ1-5; 10 positions match TRBD1. The clonotype originates from an adult man with Graves' ophthalmopathy. The CDR3 spells CATSDRAGTGDQPQHF. In DNA, the CDR3 is TGTGCCACCAGTGACCGCGCAGGGACAGGGGATCAGCCCCAGCATTTT.